This section outlines one T cell receptor beta chain sequence together with its context. Per the germline V gene, CDR1 is SGHVS and CDR2 is FNYEAQ. There are 14 residues in the CDR3. V was pared by 5 bases and J by 4 bases, with 15 bases between. These data belong to a study of T cells in Graves' hyperthyroidism and ophthalmopathy. There were TCR beta CDR3 regions amplified from RNA transcripts. The HTBI primer set was used in a first-round RT-PCR of the TCR CDR3. One entry per CDR3 protein, called by TCRdb with MiXCR from the multiplex PCR reads. The sample lists fewer than 550,000 distinct CDR3 sequences; more than 15% were seen once.

The receptor was isolated from a woman under 30 with Graves' hyperthyroidism. The rearrangement links TRBV7-6 to TRBJ2-7, with D tentatively TRBD1 or TRBD2 (6 bases each). Sequencing was done on a sample of blood. The CDR3 nucleotides are TGTGCCAGCAGCCGGGGGCCGGACGGGTACGAGCAGTACTTC. This sequence encodes CASSRGPDGYEQYF.